This record concerns one TCR beta chain sequence. What it binds is unknown. The CDR3 loop spans 17 amino acids. V was pared by 3 bases and J by 2 bases, with 3 bases of the junction left unmatched. The germline V gene encodes CDR1 SGHTA and CDR2 FQGNSA. The PCR ran on 60 Vbeta and 13 Jbeta primers. Sequencing was performed with immunoSEQ multiplex PCR; in TCRdb, only in-frame clones are kept and a portion is missing. This table has roughly 200,000 clones, just over 75% appearing once. This entry comes from a study of cytomegalovirus exposure and HLA in healthy donors. The study, taken as a whole, reports: The study carried out a later analysis of TCR beta sequences. It associated approximately 15,000 of them with specific HLA alleles at a false discovery rate of 0.05. Earlier findings revealed that most TCR beta V segments proved productive either about 87% or about 30% of the time.

Healthy bone marrow donors made up the cohort. Whereas donors were nominally healthy upon sampling, unrecorded immune exposures were probable. The TCR comes from a woman in her sixties or seventies in good health and CMV-seropositive. Material: PBMCs. This rearrangement joins TRBV7-2 to TRBJ2-4; 14 bases map to TRBD2. CDR3 in DNA: TGTGCCAGCAGCTTCGGGACTAGCGGGGGCCCCAAAAACATTCAGTACTTC. This sequence encodes CASSFGTSGGPKNIQYF.